The entry below gives a single T cell receptor beta chain sequence along with its context. The sample originates from a study of blood T cell repertoires in COVID-19. Background on the study: Spain, Italy and the United States supplied samples that represented acute and convalescent COVID-19. PBMCs, B-cell-depleted T cells, or T cells were the source of the cDNA or gDNA that made up the material.

Here immunoSEQ multiplex PCR was the method, and the copy in TCRdb shows in-frame clones only, minus some. The sample has hundreds of thousands of clones, around 90% seen once. Germline lookup yields CDR1 MNHEY and CDR2 SVGAGI. The CDR3 has 14 residues. The ends lost 6 bases at V and 0 bases at J; junction bases unmatched: 2. This rearrangement joins TRBV6-5 to TRBJ2-7; 10 positions agree with TRBD1. Sample: PBMCs or T cells enriched from blood (not recorded which). This clonotype was sampled from a woman between 18 and 29 years old with acute COVID-19. CDR3 sequence reads: CASRRDRGSYEQYF. CDR3 sequence (DNA): TGTGCCAGCAGGCGGGACAGGGGCTCCTACGAGCAGTACTTC.